The present entry profiles one T cell receptor beta chain with its context. The antigen is unknown. The CDR3 runs to 16 residues. Per germline, CDR1 SEHNR and CDR2 FQNEAQ (reference sequence). Through template switching, UMIs that included a 6-nucleotide sample barcode were added. TCRdb reprocessed the 5' RACE reads; each CDR3 protein has one entry and no DNA is given. This listing includes some 200,000 distinct CDR3 sequences. The data originate from a study of monozygotic twins with inflammatory bowel disease. Study results and limitations: IBD patients had lower TCRbeta diversity (inverse Simpson) than healthy co-twins.

The specimen sequenced was blood. The origin of this receptor is a human donor with ulcerative colitis or Crohn's disease, or a healthy co-twin of an affected twin (not recorded which). The chain joins TRBV7-9 to TRBJ2-1; lacking DNA, the TRBD2 call made by TCRdb goes unchecked. Here the CDR3 reads CASSLEFQRSYNEQFF.